What follows describes a single TCR beta chain. This entry comes from a study of blood T cell repertoires in COVID-19. Background on the study: Sites across the United States, Italy and Spain contributed samples from acute and convalescent COVID-19. Sample material is recorded as cDNA or gDNA derived from T cells, B-cell-depleted T cells, or PBMCs.

Methods used by the authors: Counts of nucleated cells, estimated from reference gene primer amplification, were obtained. Assay: immunoSEQ multiplex PCR; the TCRdb copy retains only in-frame clones and omits some. Clonal size and the V and J genes are those of that table, whereas D and trimming came from the DNA. There are about 68,000 clones in the sample; about 74% occur only once, and 20% to 25% lies in the top ten. With V trimmed by 10 bases and J by 2 bases, 8 bases remained unmatched. Germline CDR1 LNHDA, CDR2 SQIVND (reference sequence). CDR3 length: 15 amino acids. The chain carries TRBV19 and TRBJ2-2; 9 positions match TRBD2. The sequence was collected from a human donor in a cohort sampled during active COVID-19. The material sequenced was peripheral blood. CDR3 sequence (DNA): TGTGCCACCCAATTTAGCGGGGGCAACACCGGGGAGCTGTTTTTT. Its protein product is CATQFSGGNTGELFF.